The next 8 T cell receptor beta chains were all read from a single sample in a study of blood T cell repertoires in COVID-19. Assay: immunoSEQ multiplex PCR; the TCRdb copy retains only in-frame clones and omits some. The table includes approximately 72,000 clones, approximately 87% detected once. Sequenced material: peripheral blood. The receptor source for this set is a woman over 75 with acute or convalescent COVID-19.

This clone was recorded only once. The CDR3 sequence is CASSRLGQINQPQHF. The CDR3 bases are TGTGCCAGCAGTCGCCTGGGACAGATAAATCAGCCCCAGCATTTT. This sequence joins TRBV6-2 or TRBV6-3 and TRBJ1-5; 7 positions agree with TRBD1. The CDR3 runs to 15 residues. The V and J ends lost 5 bases and 4 bases, in that order; junction bases with no gene match: 8. Germline-derived CDR1 and CDR2 are MNHEY and SVGEGT.

The chain uses TRBV5-5 and TRBJ1-2, with 8 nucleotides matching TRBD1. This CDR3 is 14 amino acids long. The V segment lost 4 bases and the J segment 4 bases; nucleotides outside the gene matches: 6. Germline CDR1 reads SGHKS; CDR2 reads YYEKEE (reference sequence). DNA for the CDR3: TGTGCCAGCAGCCTAACAGGGGGGTCCTATGGCTACACCTTC. Translating gives CASSLTGGSYGYTF.

The J gene is TRBJ2-1, the V gene TRBV18; 7 nucleotides line up with TRBD1. CDR1 and CDR2 from the germline V gene are KGHSH and LQKENI. V was clipped by 4 bases and J by 7 bases; unmatched bases: 7. This CDR3 is 14 amino acids long. The CDR3 region has the DNA TGTGCCAGCTCACGAGACAGGGTCCTGAATGAGCAGTTCTTC. Its protein product is CASSRDRVLNEQFF.

There are a few counts of this clone. The CDR3 DNA is TGTGCCAGCAGCCGCACGGGGGGCGGCGAGCAGTACTTC. It specifies CASSRTGGGEQYF. This chain connects TRBV3-1 (or the pseudogene TRBV3-2) to TRBJ2-7; D may be TRBD2 (7 bases). The germline CDR1 and CDR2 sequences are LGHDT and YNNKEL (reference sequence). V lost 4 bases, J lost 6 bases, and 13 bases lay in between. The CDR3 length is 13 residues.

The V gene is TRBV2, the J gene TRBJ1-6; unclear D gene. Germline V CDR1 and CDR2: SNHLY, FYNNEI. The CDR3 length is 14 residues. Trimming stripped 5 bases from V and 6 bases from J, with 11 bases between. CDR3: CASSLTPSNSPLHF. In DNA form, the CDR3 reads TGTGCCAGCAGTCTAACCCCCTCTAATTCACCCCTCCACTTT.

The V and J genes are TRBV5-1 and TRBJ2-5; TRBD2 aligns across 7 bases. V gave up 3 bases and J gave up 2 bases; unmatched junction bases: 7. Germline lookup yields CDR1 SGHRS and CDR2 YFSETQ. CDR3 length: 15 amino acids. The chain's CDR3 is CASSSSGTKQETQYF. CDR3 DNA: TGCGCCAGCAGCTCATCCGGGACTAAACAAGAGACCCAGTACTTC.

This rearrangement joins TRBV28 to TRBJ2-1; 8 bases line up with TRBD1. In germline, CDR1 is MDHEN, CDR2 SYDVKM. The ends lost 3 bases at V and 6 bases at J; junction bases unmatched: 10. The CDR3 is 16 residues long. The CDR3 DNA reads as TGTGCCAGCAGTTTCCAGGGGGCGCGGGTAGGCAATGAGCAGTTCTTC. This sequence encodes CASSFQGARVGNEQFF.

V and J are TRBV27 and TRBJ1-1; no definite D call. V lost 5 bases and J lost 2, with 12 bases in between. The germline gives CDR1 MNHEY, CDR2 SMNVEV (reference sequence). The CDR3 spans 14 residues. Here the CDR3 reads CASSKWTDNTEAFF. DNA for the CDR3: TGTGCCAGCAGTAAATGGACTGATAACACTGAAGCTTTCTTT.